This T cell receptor (beta chain) was documented in a study of T cell responses to AZD1222 COVID-19 vaccine. Study-level background: Second-dose schedules of about 4 or about 12 weeks were combined. Findings and limits, study-wide: There were repertoire samples only from the period after the peak T cell response.

This clone appeared once. Its antigen is unidentified. Germline V CDR1 and CDR2: SNHLY, FYNNEI. V lost 6 bases and J 2 bases, leaving 6 bases between the germline ends. The CDR3 has 12 residues. The protocol was immunoSEQ multiplex PCR, while the TCRdb copy is restricted to in-frame clones and leaves out a portion. The sample has around 150,000 clones, more than 80% seen once; the top ten hold 4.1%. The genes are TRBV2 and TRBJ2-3; D gene unclear. The origin of this receptor is an adult in good health. This material consisted of peripheral blood, taken on day 0 of AZD1222 vaccination. CDR3 protein: CASSKHTDTQYF. In DNA, the CDR3 is TGTGCCAGCAGCAAACACACAGATACGCAGTATTTT. Filled out from reference TRBV2 and TRBJ2-3, the complete variable domain reads EPEVTQTPSHQVTQMGQEVILRCVPISNHLYFYWYRQILGQKVEFLVSFYNNEISEKSEIFDDQFSVERPDGSNFTLKIRSTKLEDSAMYFCASSKHTDTQYFGPGTRLTVL.